This TCR beta chain was sequenced during a study of prognosis after radiotherapy for stage I lung cancer. This clonotype was recorded many times. Researchers used two-round multiplex PCR to amplify TCR beta CDR3 starting from genomic DNA. The use of primers specific to each TRBV and TRBJ gene characterized first-round PCR. TCRdb re-analysed the multiplex PCR reads in MiXCR, keeping a single row per CDR3 protein. Among about 16,000 distinct CDR3 sequences, roughly 45% were seen once, and the ten largest hold about 45%. Germline V gene sequence: CDR1 DFQATT, CDR2 SNEGSKA (reference sequence). The CDR3 has 12 amino acids. V was clipped by 6 bases and J by 1 base; unmatched bases: 2.

The chain carries TRBV20-1 and TRBJ1-1, with 7 bases that match TRBD1. The sample here was PBMCs, taken before or after stereotactic body radiation therapy (not recorded which). This clonotype originated in a donor at least 50 years old with non-small cell lung cancer. The DNA of the CDR3 is TGCAGTGCCGACAGGGAGAACACTGAAGCTTTCTTT. Translation gives CSADRENTEAFF.